This T cell receptor beta chain was recovered during a study of OX40 agonist ivuxolimab in advanced cancers. Germline V CDR1 and CDR2: LNHDA, SQIVND (reference sequence). The CDR3 totals 14 residues. Trimming took 5 bases from V and 6 from J, leaving 16 bases between them. Profiling relied on immunoSEQ multiplex PCR, and the TCRdb table lists in-frame clones only, not all of them. The sample lists some 74,000 clones; 65% to 90% were seen once. The V gene is TRBV19, the J gene TRBJ2-5, with D unclear. The input for sequencing was CD4+ or CD8+ T cells sorted from blood, taken in a trial of the OX40 agonist ivuxolimab. The clonotype comes from an adult with an advanced solid tumor such as melanoma, head and neck, liver or kidney cancer. The CDR3 DNA sequence: TGTGCCAGTAGTTCTGCCCGTGGAAGCCAGACCCAGTACTTC. This sequence encodes CASSSARGSQTQYF.